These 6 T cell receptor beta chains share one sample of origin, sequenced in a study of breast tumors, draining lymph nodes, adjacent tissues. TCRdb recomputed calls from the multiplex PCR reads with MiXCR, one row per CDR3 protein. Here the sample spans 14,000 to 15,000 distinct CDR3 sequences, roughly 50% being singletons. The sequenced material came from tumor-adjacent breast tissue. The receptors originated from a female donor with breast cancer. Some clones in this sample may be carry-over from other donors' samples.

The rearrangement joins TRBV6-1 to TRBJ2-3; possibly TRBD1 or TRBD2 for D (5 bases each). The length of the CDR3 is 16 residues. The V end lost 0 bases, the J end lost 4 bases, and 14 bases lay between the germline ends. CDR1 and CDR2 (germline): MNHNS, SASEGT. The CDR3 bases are TGTGCCAGCAGTGAAGCGGTGGGGCTGGGACCAGATACGCAGTATTTT. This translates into CASSEAVGLGPDTQYF.

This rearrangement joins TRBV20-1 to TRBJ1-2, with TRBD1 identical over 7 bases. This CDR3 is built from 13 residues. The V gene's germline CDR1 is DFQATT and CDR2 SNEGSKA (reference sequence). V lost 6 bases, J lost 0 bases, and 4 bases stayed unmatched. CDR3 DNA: TGCAGTGCCCAGGGACAGACTAACTATGGCTACACCTTC. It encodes CSAQGQTNYGYTF.

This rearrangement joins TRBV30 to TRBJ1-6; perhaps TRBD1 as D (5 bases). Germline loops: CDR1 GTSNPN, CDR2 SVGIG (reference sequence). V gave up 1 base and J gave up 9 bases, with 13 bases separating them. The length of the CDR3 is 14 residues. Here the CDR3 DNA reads TGTGCCTGGAGTGCCGCATCAGGGCTTTCACCCCTCCACTTT. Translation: CAWSAASGLSPLHF.

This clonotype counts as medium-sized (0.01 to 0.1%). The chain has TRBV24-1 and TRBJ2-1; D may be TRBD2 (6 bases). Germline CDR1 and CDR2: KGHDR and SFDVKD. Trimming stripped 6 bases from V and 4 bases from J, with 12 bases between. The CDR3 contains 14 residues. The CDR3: CATSWREGYNEQFF. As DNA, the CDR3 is TGTGCCACCAGTTGGCGGGAAGGGTACAATGAGCAGTTCTTC.

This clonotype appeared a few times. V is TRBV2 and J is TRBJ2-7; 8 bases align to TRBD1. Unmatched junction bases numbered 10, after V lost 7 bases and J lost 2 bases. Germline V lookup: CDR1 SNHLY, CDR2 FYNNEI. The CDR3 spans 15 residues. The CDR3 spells CASKPDRARTYEQYF. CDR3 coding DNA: TGTGCCAGCAAACCGGACAGGGCGAGGACCTACGAGCAGTACTTC. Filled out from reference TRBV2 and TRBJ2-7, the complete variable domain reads EPEVTQTPSHQVTQMGQEVILRCVPISNHLYFYWYRQILGQKVEFLVSFYNNEISEKSEIFDDQFSVERPDGSNFTLKIRSTKLEDSAMYFCASKPDRARTYEQYFGPGTRLTVT.

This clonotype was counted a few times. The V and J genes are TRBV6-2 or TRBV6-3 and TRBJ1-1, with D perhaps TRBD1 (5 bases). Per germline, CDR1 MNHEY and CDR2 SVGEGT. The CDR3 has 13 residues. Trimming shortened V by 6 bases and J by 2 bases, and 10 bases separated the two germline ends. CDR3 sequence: CASSPRGNTEAFF. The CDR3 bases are TGTGCCAGCAGCCCTAGGGGTAACACTGAAGCTTTCTTT.